A selection of T cell receptor beta chains follows, all from one sample in a study of blood T cells in healthy people across ages. MiXCR, applied by TCRdb to the 5' RACE reads, yields one record per CDR3 protein. The repertoire holds hundreds of thousands of distinct CDR3 sequences, with roughly 27% as singletons. What was sequenced was blood. The receptor set was obtained from a woman aged 65 to 85 in good health. Each CDR3 is given with its conserved first and last residue. A D gene is named only where the DNA matches it firmly. The size of a clone is reported for some rows only, either as once, few or many, or as a class for expanded clones.

cdr3_aa: CASSAGGLYTDTQYF; cdr3_nt: TGTGCCAGCAGCGCCGGGGGACTTTACACAGATACGCAGTATTTT; d_call: NA; clone_size: NA; j_call: TRBJ2-3; cdr3_length: 15; v_call: TRBV7-9
cdr3_aa: CASSPDRANEQYF; cdr3_nt: TGTGCCAGCTCTCCGGACAGGGCCAACGAGCAGTACTTC; d_call: TRBD1; clone_size: NA; j_call: TRBJ2-7; cdr3_length: 13; v_call: TRBV18
cdr3_aa: CASRGASGSGEQFF; cdr3_nt: TGTGCCTCGCGAGGGGCTAGCGGGAGCGGTGAGCAGTTCTTC; d_call: TRBD2; clone_size: NA; j_call: TRBJ2-1; cdr3_length: 14; v_call: TRBV19
cdr3_aa: CSATTGLPPGETQYF; cdr3_nt: TGCAGTGCTACTACCGGACTCCCCCCCGGGGAGACCCAGTACTTC; d_call: NA; clone_size: NA; j_call: TRBJ2-5; cdr3_length: 15; v_call: TRBV20-1
cdr3_aa: CSARDVQGKNIQCF; cdr3_nt: TGCAGTGCTAGAGATGTGCAGGGTAAAAACATTCAGTGCTTC; d_call: NA; clone_size: few; j_call: TRBJ2-4; cdr3_length: 14; v_call: TRBV20-1
cdr3_aa: CASDDRSSMNTEAFF; cdr3_nt: TGTGCCAGCGACGACCGGAGTTCCATGAACACTGAAGCTTTCTTT; d_call: NA; clone_size: NA; j_call: TRBJ1-1; cdr3_length: 15; v_call: TRBV6-1
cdr3_aa: CASSQVGRPLVLF; cdr3_nt: TGTGCCAGCAGCCAAGTTGGCCGACCTCTCGTACTCTTC; d_call: NA; clone_size: NA; j_call: TRBJ2-1; cdr3_length: 13; v_call: TRBV3-1
cdr3_aa: CASRGRGYEQYF; cdr3_nt: TGTGCCAGCCGCGGGAGGGGGTACGAGCAGTACTTC; d_call: TRBD2; clone_size: few; j_call: TRBJ2-7; cdr3_length: 12; v_call: TRBV6-5
cdr3_aa: CASTIGGRGSIQYF; cdr3_nt: TGTGCCAGCACGATCGGGGGTAGAGGATCCATTCAGTACTTC; d_call: NA; clone_size: NA; j_call: TRBJ2-4; cdr3_length: 14; v_call: TRBV6-1
cdr3_aa: CASSLPGQVSYEQYF; cdr3_nt: TGTGCCAGCTCACTACCGGGACAGGTATCCTACGAGCAGTACTTC; d_call: TRBD1; clone_size: few; j_call: TRBJ2-7; cdr3_length: 15; v_call: TRBV18
cdr3_aa: CASSIVGTGRKLSDTQYF; cdr3_nt: TGTGCCAGTAGTATAGTGGGAACCGGGAGAAAGCTTTCGGATACGCAGTATTTT; d_call: NA; clone_size: NA; j_call: TRBJ2-3; cdr3_length: 18; v_call: TRBV19
cdr3_aa: CASSHPAGGSTDTQYF; cdr3_nt: TGTGCCAGCAGCCATCCAGCGGGGGGAAGCACAGATACGCAGTATTTT; d_call: TRBD2; clone_size: NA; j_call: TRBJ2-3; cdr3_length: 16; v_call: TRBV3-1
cdr3_aa: CSAFGVPSGEQFF; cdr3_nt: TGCAGTGCTTTTGGAGTTCCCTCAGGGGAGCAGTTCTTC; d_call: NA; clone_size: few; j_call: TRBJ2-1; cdr3_length: 13; v_call: TRBV20-1
cdr3_aa: CASSLGQSYNSPLHF; cdr3_nt: TGTGCCAGCAGCCTAGGACAGTCCTATAATTCACCCCTCCACTTT; d_call: NA; clone_size: NA; j_call: TRBJ1-6; cdr3_length: 15; v_call: TRBV7-2
cdr3_aa: CASSLDRQPVSYTF; cdr3_nt: TGTGCCAGCAGCTTAGATAGACAGCCCGTCAGCTACACCTTC; d_call: NA; clone_size: few; j_call: TRBJ1-2; cdr3_length: 14; v_call: TRBV7-8
cdr3_aa: CASRKGGSSTQEAFF; cdr3_nt: TGTGCCAGCAGAAAAGGGGGCTCGTCCACCCAGGAAGCTTTCTTT; d_call: TRBD1; clone_size: NA; j_call: TRBJ1-1; cdr3_length: 15; v_call: TRBV6-1
cdr3_aa: CAISSSSYEQYF; cdr3_nt: TGTGCCATCAGTTCCAGCTCCTACGAGCAGTACTTC; d_call: NA; clone_size: NA; j_call: TRBJ2-7; cdr3_length: 12; v_call: TRBV10-3
cdr3_aa: CATSREVTPTIQYF; cdr3_nt: TGTGCCACCAGCAGAGAGGTGACTCCAACCATTCAGTACTTC; d_call: NA; clone_size: NA; j_call: TRBJ2-4; cdr3_length: 14; v_call: TRBV15
cdr3_aa: CSARGGQVGETQYF; cdr3_nt: TGCAGTGCTAGAGGAGGACAGGTGGGGGAGACCCAGTACTTC; d_call: TRBD1; clone_size: few; j_call: TRBJ2-5; cdr3_length: 14; v_call: TRBV20-1
cdr3_aa: CASSLSGGAAYEQYF; cdr3_nt: TGTGCCAGCAGTTTATCCGGGGGGGCGGCGTACGAGCAGTACTTC; d_call: TRBD2; clone_size: NA; j_call: TRBJ2-7; cdr3_length: 15; v_call: TRBV27
cdr3_aa: CASSFTGGPAEQYF; cdr3_nt: TGCGCCAGCAGCTTTACCGGCGGACCCGCAGAGCAGTACTTC; d_call: NA; clone_size: many; j_call: TRBJ2-7; cdr3_length: 14; v_call: TRBV5-1
cdr3_aa: CSGDRAQGYEQFF; cdr3_nt: TGCAGCGGCGACAGGGCTCAGGGGTATGAGCAGTTCTTC; d_call: TRBD1; clone_size: few; j_call: TRBJ2-1; cdr3_length: 13; v_call: TRBV29-1
cdr3_aa: CASSPESGEQFF; cdr3_nt: TGTGCCAGCAGCCCTGAGTCGGGTGAGCAGTTCTTC; d_call: NA; clone_size: NA; j_call: TRBJ2-1; cdr3_length: 12; v_call: TRBV6-6
cdr3_aa: CASSLSGGIGELFF; cdr3_nt: TGTGCCAGCAGTCTGTCGGGTGGTATCGGGGAGCTGTTTTTT; d_call: NA; clone_size: NA; j_call: TRBJ2-2; cdr3_length: 14; v_call: TRBV12-3/TRBV12-4
cdr3_aa: CASSPEGGDTQYF; cdr3_nt: TGTGCCAGCTCACCCGAGGGTGGAGATACGCAGTATTTT; d_call: NA; clone_size: NA; j_call: TRBJ2-3; cdr3_length: 13; v_call: TRBV18
cdr3_aa: CATSRDLVRGRRAMNTEAFF; cdr3_nt: TGTGCCACCAGCAGAGATCTCGTCCGCGGACGTCGGGCTATGAACACTGAAGCTTTCTTT; d_call: NA; clone_size: few; j_call: TRBJ1-1; cdr3_length: 20; v_call: TRBV15
cdr3_aa: CASRSDSPYGYTF; cdr3_nt: TGTGCCAGCCGCTCCGACAGCCCCTATGGCTACACCTTC; d_call: NA; clone_size: NA; j_call: TRBJ1-2; cdr3_length: 13; v_call: TRBV7-2
cdr3_aa: CASSLNWATPDTQYF; cdr3_nt: TGCGCCAGCAGCCTAAATTGGGCTACTCCAGATACGCAGTATTTT; d_call: NA; clone_size: NA; j_call: TRBJ2-3; cdr3_length: 15; v_call: TRBV5-1
cdr3_aa: CASSDRDSDNQPQHF; cdr3_nt: TGTGCCAGTAGCGACCGGGACTCCGACAATCAGCCCCAGCATTTT; d_call: NA; clone_size: NA; j_call: TRBJ1-5; cdr3_length: 15; v_call: TRBV19
cdr3_aa: CSVQGTGDTGELFF; cdr3_nt: TGCAGCGTTCAAGGGACAGGGGACACCGGGGAGCTGTTTTTT; d_call: TRBD1; clone_size: NA; j_call: TRBJ2-2; cdr3_length: 14; v_call: TRBV29-1
cdr3_aa: CASSLYKSGANVLTF; cdr3_nt: TGCGCCAGCAGCCTATACAAATCTGGGGCCAACGTCCTGACTTTC; d_call: NA; clone_size: NA; j_call: TRBJ2-6; cdr3_length: 15; v_call: TRBV5-1
cdr3_aa: CASSLEPSGGYNEQFF; cdr3_nt: TGTGCCAGCAGCTTGGAGCCTAGCGGGGGATACAATGAGCAGTTCTTC; d_call: TRBD2; clone_size: NA; j_call: TRBJ2-1; cdr3_length: 16; v_call: TRBV2
cdr3_aa: CASSLIGVRSTDTQYF; cdr3_nt: TGTGCCAGCAGCTTAATCGGGGTACGAAGCACAGATACGCAGTATTTT; d_call: NA; clone_size: NA; j_call: TRBJ2-3; cdr3_length: 16; v_call: TRBV7-2
cdr3_aa: CASSLRMETQYF; cdr3_nt: TGTGCCAGCAGCCTAAGGATGGAGACCCAGTACTTC; d_call: NA; clone_size: NA; j_call: TRBJ2-5; cdr3_length: 12; v_call: TRBV7-9
cdr3_aa: CASSLGGGYTF; cdr3_nt: TGTGCCAGCAGCTTGGGGGGTGGCTACACCTTC; d_call: NA; clone_size: many; j_call: TRBJ1-2; cdr3_length: 11; v_call: TRBV28
cdr3_aa: CSAPTTGEETQYF; cdr3_nt: TGCAGTGCCCCCACGACAGGGGAAGAGACCCAGTACTTC; d_call: TRBD1; clone_size: NA; j_call: TRBJ2-5; cdr3_length: 13; v_call: TRBV20-1
cdr3_aa: CAGSFKPESGYTF; cdr3_nt: TGTGCCGGCAGCTTTAAGCCGGAATCTGGCTACACCTTC; d_call: NA; clone_size: few; j_call: TRBJ1-2; cdr3_length: 13; v_call: TRBV7-9
cdr3_aa: CASQRAPQETQYF; cdr3_nt: TGTGCCAGCCAAAGGGCACCTCAAGAGACCCAGTACTTC; d_call: NA; clone_size: NA; j_call: TRBJ2-5; cdr3_length: 13; v_call: TRBV7-2
cdr3_aa: CASSFSRPKQETQYF; cdr3_nt: TGCGCCAGCAGCTTCTCCAGACCCAAACAAGAGACCCAGTACTTC; d_call: NA; clone_size: few; j_call: TRBJ2-5; cdr3_length: 15; v_call: TRBV5-1
cdr3_aa: CASSLGGLNQPQHF; cdr3_nt: TGTGCCAGCAGCTTAGGGGGGCTCAATCAGCCCCAGCATTTT; d_call: NA; clone_size: few; j_call: TRBJ1-5; cdr3_length: 14; v_call: TRBV13
cdr3_aa: CASSIGQGVPQETQYF; cdr3_nt: TGTGCCAGTAGTATTGGTCAGGGGGTCCCGCAAGAGACCCAGTACTTC; d_call: TRBD1; clone_size: NA; j_call: TRBJ2-5; cdr3_length: 16; v_call: TRBV19
cdr3_aa: CASSSVGTSGYNEQFF; cdr3_nt: TGTGCCAGCAGCTCAGTCGGGACTAGCGGTTACAATGAGCAGTTCTTC; d_call: TRBD2; clone_size: few; j_call: TRBJ2-1; cdr3_length: 16; v_call: TRBV7-3
cdr3_aa: CAISEGQFNQPQHF; cdr3_nt: TGTGCCATCAGTGAGGGACAGTTTAATCAGCCCCAGCATTTT; d_call: NA; clone_size: few; j_call: TRBJ1-5; cdr3_length: 14; v_call: TRBV10-3
cdr3_aa: CASSLTVGGAGETQYF; cdr3_nt: TGTGCCAGCAGCTTAACCGTCGGGGGGGCTGGAGAGACCCAGTACTTC; d_call: TRBD2; clone_size: NA; j_call: TRBJ2-5; cdr3_length: 16; v_call: TRBV7-9